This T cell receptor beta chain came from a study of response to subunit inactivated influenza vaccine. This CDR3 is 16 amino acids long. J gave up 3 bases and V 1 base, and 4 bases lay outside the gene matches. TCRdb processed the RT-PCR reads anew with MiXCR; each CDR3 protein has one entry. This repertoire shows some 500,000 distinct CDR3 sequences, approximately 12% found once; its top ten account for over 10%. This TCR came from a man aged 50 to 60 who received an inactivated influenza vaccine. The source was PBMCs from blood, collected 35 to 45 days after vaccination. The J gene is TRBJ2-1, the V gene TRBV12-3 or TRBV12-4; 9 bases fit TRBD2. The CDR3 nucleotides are TGTGCCAGCAGTTTAGGACTAGCGGCCATCTACAATGAGCAGTTCTTC. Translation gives CASSLGLAAIYNEQFF.